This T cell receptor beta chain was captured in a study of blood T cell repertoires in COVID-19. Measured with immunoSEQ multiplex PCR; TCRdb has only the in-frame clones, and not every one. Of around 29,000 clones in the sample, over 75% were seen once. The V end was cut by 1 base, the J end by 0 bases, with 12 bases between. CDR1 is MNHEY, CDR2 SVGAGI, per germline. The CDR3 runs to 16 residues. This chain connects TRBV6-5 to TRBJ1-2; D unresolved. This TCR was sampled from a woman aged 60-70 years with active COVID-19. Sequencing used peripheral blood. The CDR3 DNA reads TGTGCCAGCAGTTACTTGGCGGCGGTAGCTAACTATGGCTACACCTTC. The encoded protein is CASSYLAAVANYGYTF.